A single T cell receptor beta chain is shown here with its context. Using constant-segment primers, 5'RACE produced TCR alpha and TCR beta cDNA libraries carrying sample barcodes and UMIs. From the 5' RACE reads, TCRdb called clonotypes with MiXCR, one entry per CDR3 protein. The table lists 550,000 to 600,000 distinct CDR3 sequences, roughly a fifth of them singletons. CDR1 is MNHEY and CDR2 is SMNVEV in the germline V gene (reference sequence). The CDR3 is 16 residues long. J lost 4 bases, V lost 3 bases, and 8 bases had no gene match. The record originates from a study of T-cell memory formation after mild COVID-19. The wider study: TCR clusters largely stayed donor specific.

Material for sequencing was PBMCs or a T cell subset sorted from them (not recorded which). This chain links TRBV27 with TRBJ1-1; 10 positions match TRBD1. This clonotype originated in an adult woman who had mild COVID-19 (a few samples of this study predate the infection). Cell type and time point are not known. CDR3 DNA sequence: TGTGCCAGCAGTTTCCGGACAGGGGGTGGGTTCACTGAAGCTTTCTTT. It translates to CASSFRTGGGFTEAFF.